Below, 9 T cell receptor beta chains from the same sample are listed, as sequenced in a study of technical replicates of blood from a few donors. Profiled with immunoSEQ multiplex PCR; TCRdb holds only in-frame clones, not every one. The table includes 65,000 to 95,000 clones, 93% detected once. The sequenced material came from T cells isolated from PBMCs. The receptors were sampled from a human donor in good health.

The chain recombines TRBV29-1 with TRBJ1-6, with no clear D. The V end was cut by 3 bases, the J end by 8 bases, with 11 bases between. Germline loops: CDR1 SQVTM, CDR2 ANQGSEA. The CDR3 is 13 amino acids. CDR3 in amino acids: CSVEEQPYSPLHF. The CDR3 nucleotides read TGCAGCGTTGAGGAGCAGCCCTATTCACCCCTCCACTTT.

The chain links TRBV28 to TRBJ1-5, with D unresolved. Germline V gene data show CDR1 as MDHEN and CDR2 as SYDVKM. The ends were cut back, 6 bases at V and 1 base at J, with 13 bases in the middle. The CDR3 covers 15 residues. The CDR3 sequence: CASSSPEASNQPQHF. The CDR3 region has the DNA TGTGCCAGCAGCTCTCCGGAGGCGAGCAATCAGCCCCAGCATTTT.

CDR3 amino acids: CASSPPGRGLFF. DNA for the CDR3: TGTGCCAGCTCACCACCGGGGCGTGGGCTGTTTTTT. This rearrangement joins TRBV18 to TRBJ1-4; a possible D gene is TRBD1 (5 bases). The length of the CDR3 is 12 residues. V lost 0 bases and J lost 14, with 10 bases in between. Germline values: CDR1 KGHSH, CDR2 LQKENI.

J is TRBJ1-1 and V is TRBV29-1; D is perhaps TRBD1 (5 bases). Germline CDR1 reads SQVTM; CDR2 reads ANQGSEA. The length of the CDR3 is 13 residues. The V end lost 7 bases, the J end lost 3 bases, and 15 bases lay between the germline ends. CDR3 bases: TGCAGCGCCGGCAGGGTCATGGACACTGAAGCTTTCTTT. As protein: CSAGRVMDTEAFF.

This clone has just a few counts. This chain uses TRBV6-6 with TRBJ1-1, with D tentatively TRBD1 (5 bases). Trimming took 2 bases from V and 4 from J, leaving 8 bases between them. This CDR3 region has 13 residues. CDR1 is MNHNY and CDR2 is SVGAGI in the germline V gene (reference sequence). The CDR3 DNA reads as TGTGCCAGCAGTTACGGGGCGGTCACTGAAGCTTTCTTT. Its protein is CASSYGAVTEAFF.

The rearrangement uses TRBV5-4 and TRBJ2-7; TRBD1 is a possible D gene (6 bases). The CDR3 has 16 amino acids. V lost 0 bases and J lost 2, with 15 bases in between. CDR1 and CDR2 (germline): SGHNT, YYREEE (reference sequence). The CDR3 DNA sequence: TGTGCCAGCAGCTTGGGGGTCCTCGGGACAACCTACGAGCAGTACTTC. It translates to CASSLGVLGTTYEQYF.

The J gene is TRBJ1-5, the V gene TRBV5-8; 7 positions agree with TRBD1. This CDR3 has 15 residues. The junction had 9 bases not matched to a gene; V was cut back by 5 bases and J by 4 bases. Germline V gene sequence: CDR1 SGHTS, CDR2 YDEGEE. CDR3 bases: TGTGCCAGCAGACATCGACAGGGTGGGAATCAGCCCCAGCATTTT. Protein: CASRHRQGGNQPQHF.

The CDR3, as DNA: TGTGCCAGCAGCTTAGTCGGGGCAGATACGCAGTATTTT. Translation: CASSLVGADTQYF. The V gene is TRBV7-9, the J gene TRBJ2-3; maybe TRBD2 (5 bases). V shed 1 base and J shed 4 bases, with 6 bases lying between them. The CDR3 loop spans 13 amino acids. The V gene's germline CDR1 is SEHNR and CDR2 FQNEAQ (reference sequence).

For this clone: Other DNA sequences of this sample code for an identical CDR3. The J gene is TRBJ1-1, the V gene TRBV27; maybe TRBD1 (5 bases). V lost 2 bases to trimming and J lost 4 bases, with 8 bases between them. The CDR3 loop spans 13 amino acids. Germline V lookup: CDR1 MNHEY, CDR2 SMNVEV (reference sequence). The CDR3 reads CASSLGGGTEAFF. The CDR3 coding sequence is TGTGCCAGCAGTTTAGGGGGAGGCACTGAAGCTTTCTTT.